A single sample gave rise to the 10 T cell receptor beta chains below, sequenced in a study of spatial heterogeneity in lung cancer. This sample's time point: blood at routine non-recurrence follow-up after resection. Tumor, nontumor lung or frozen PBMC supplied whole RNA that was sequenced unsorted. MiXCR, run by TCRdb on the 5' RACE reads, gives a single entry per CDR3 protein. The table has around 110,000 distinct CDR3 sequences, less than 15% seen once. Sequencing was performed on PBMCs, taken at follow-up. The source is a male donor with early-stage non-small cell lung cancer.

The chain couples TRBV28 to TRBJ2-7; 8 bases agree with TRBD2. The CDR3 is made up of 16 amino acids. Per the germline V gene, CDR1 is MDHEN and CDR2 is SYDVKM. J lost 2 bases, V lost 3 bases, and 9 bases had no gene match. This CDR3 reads CASSFGGASRAYEQYF. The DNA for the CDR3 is TGTGCCAGCAGTTTCGGGGGGGCCTCTAGGGCCTACGAGCAGTACTTC.

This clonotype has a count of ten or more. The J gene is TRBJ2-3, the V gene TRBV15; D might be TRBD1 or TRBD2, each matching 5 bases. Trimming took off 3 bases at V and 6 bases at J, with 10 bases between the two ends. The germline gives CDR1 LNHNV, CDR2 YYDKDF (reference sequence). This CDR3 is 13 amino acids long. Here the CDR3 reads CATSRAGTDTQYF. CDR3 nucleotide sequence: TGTGCCACCAGCAGGGCTGGGACGGATACGCAGTATTTT.

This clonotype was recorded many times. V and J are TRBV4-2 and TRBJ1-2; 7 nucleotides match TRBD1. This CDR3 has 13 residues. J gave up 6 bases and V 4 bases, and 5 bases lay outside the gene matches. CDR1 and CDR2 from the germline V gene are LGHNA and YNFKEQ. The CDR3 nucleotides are TGTGCCAGCAGCCCCGACAGGGTTAATGGCTACACCTTC. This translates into CASSPDRVNGYTF.

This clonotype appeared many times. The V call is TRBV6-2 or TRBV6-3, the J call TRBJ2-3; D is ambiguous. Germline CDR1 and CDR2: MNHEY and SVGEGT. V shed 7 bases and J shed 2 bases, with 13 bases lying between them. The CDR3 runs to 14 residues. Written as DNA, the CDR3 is TGTGCCAGCAACCCCGCAGGTCCCACAGATACGCAGTATTTT. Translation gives CASNPAGPTDTQYF.

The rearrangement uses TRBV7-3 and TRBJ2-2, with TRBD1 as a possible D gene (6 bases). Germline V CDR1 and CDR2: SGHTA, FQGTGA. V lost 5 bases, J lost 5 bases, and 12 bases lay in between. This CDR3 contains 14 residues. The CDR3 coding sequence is TGTGCCAGCAGCGATAACAGGGATACCGGGGAGCTGTTTTTT. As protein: CASSDNRDTGELFF.

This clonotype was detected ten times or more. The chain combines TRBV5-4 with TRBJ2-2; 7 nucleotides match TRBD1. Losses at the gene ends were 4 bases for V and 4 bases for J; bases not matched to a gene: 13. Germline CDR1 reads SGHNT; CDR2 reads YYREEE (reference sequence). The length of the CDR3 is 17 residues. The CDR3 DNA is TGTGCCAGCAGCCCCCCCGGACAGGCCTTTGGCACCGGGGAGCTGTTTTTT. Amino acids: CASSPPGQAFGTGELFF.

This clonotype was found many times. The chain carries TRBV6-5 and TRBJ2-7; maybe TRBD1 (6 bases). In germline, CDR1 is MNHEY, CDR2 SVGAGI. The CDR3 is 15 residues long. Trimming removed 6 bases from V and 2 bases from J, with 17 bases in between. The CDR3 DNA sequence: TGTGCCAGCAGCGCGGGCTGGGGGCTGGCCTACGAGCAGTACTTC. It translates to CASSAGWGLAYEQYF.

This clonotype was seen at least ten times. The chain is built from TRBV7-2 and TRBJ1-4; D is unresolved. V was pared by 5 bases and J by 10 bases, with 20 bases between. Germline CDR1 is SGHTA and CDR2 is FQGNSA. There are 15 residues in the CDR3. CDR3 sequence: CASSQGRMGVGKLFF. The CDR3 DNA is TGTGCCAGCAGCCAAGGGAGAATGGGAGTAGGAAAACTGTTTTTT.

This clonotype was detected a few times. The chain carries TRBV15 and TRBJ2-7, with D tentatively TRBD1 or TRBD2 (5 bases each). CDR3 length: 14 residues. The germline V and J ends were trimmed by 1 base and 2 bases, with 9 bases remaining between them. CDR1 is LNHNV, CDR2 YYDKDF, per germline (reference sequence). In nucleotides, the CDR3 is TGTGCCACCAGCAGAGGGGACGGAGCCTACGAGCAGTACTTC. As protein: CATSRGDGAYEQYF. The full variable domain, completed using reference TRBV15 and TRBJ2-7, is DAMVIQNPRYQVTQFGKPVTLSCSQTLNHNVMYWYQQKSSQAPKLLFHYYDKDFNNEADTPDNFQSRRPNTSFCFLDIRSPGLGDTAMYLCATSRGDGAYEQYFGPGTRLTVT.

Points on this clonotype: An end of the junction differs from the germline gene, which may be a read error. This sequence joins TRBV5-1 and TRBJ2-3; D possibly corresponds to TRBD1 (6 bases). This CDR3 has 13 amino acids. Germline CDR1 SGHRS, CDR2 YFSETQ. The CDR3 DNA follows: TGCGCCAGCAGCCCCGAGTCAGGGGATCACTGGGATTTT. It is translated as CASSPESGDHWDF.